This paragraph covers one T cell receptor (beta chain) sequence. Compared with the rest of its sample, this clonotype is medium-sized (0.01 to 0.1%). Its antigen has not been determined. One base away there is no much larger clone; base qualities are not given. The data are from a study of somatic reversion in DOCK8 deficiency (TCRdb year 2020). Notes on the research overall: In the study, T cell receptor beta repertoires were compared across three groups: DOCK8-deficient patients, DOCK8-revertant patients and healthy volunteers. The study investigated how somatic reversion of pathogenic DOCK8 variants alters lymphocyte differentiation and function in DOCK8 deficiency. The DOCK8-deficient patients included in the study had been described in earlier reports.

Library preparation was by multiplex PCR. One-step amplicon PCR with EuroClonality-NGS primers was used to generate TRB libraries from approximately 100 ng genomic DNA. Sequencing of the TRB amplicons was done on Illumina MiSeq instruments using 2 x 250 bp version 2 chemistry. Per the original workflow: IMGT/HighV-QUEST was the tool used for both primary TRB sequence analysis and V(D)J annotation. Repertoire diversity and composition were evaluated with VDJtools after removing nonfunctional clones and downsampling for comparisons between samples. Clones were called with MiXCR by TCRdb after fastp trimmed the public reads at Q25, and only in-frame beta chains were retained. Each CDR3 protein appears once, grouped with its most common genes and DNA. The V and J calls were determined by TCRdb, not by the authors. This sample lists 2,700 or so distinct CDR3 sequences; roughly a quarter were detected once. The ten top clones hold roughly 9.5% of the sample.

The healthy control blood was obtained from volunteer donors, who were supplied by blood services in Australia and France. For the TCR repertoire analysis, genomic DNA was extracted either from whole blood samples or from PBMCs. The germline V gene (reference sequence) gives CDR1 as GTSNPN and CDR2 as SVGIG. The CDR3 spans 13 residues, from the cysteine through the phenylalanine. Only CDR3 DNA is held: 39 bases, read in frame from base 1. V loses 3 bases, J loses 0 bases, and the germline ends lie 9 bases apart. What the authors observed across the whole study: Whether whole blood or PBMCs served as the source material for each individual sample was not specified in the methods.

The sample taken for sequencing was peripheral blood. The sequence derives from a human donor in good health. Here the chain combines TRBV30 and TRBJ2-7, and possibly TRBD1, on 5 matching bases. The nucleotide sequence reads TGTGCCTGGAGACAGGACATCTCCTACGAGCAGTACTTC. It translates to CAWRQDISYEQYF.